The T cell receptor beta chain described here comes from a study of T cells after yellow fever vaccination. V dropped 7 bases and J dropped 9 bases, with 13 bases sitting between them. CDR3 length: 12 amino acids. CDR1 and CDR2 from the germline V gene are MNHNY and SVGAGI (reference sequence). A process of 5'RACE template switching, which added a universal primer site and UMIs, was used to make TCR cDNA. TCRdb re-analysed the 5' RACE reads in MiXCR, keeping a single row per CDR3 protein. The sample has some 200,000 distinct CDR3 sequences, approximately 11% seen once. Whole-study results and caveats: Compared with primary, the secondary response was weaker and peaked at day 5, not 15. Reappearing after the booster were most of the clones from primary vaccination (roughly 96% CD4, roughly 86% CD8).

This clonotype was recorded a few times. Its antigen is still unknown. The clonotype originates from a man aged 18 to 29 who received the YFV17D yellow fever vaccine. This specimen was CD8+ T cells sorted from PBMCs, taken 15 days after the yellow fever booster vaccination. The rearrangement uses TRBV6-6 and TRBJ2-1, with D perhaps matching TRBD1 or TRBD2 (5 bases each). The CDR3 DNA sequence: TGTGCCAGCATGAGGGATGGGGCTGAGCAGTTCTTC. It codes for CASMRDGAEQFF.